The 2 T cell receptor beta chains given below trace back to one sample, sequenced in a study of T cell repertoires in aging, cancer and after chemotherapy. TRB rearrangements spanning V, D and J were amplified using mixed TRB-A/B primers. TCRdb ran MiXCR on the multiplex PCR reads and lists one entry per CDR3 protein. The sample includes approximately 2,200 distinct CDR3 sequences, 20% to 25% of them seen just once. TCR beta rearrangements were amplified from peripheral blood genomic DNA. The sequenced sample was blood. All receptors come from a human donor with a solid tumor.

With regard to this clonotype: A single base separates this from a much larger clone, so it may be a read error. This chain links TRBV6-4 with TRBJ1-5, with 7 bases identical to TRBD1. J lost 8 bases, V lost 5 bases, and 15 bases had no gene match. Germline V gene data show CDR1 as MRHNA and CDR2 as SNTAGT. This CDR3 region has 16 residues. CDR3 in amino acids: CASSPGGGRIAKPQHF. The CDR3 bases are TGTGCCAGCAGTCCTGGAGGGGGCCGGATTGCTAAGCCCCAGCATTTT.

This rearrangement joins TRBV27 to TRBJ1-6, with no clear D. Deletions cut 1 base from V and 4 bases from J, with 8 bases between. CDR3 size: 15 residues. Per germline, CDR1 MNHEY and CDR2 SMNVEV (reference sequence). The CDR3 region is CASSLYVEYNSPLHF. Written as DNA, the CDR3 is TGTGCCAGCAGTTTATATGTGGAGTATAATTCACCCCTCCACTTT.